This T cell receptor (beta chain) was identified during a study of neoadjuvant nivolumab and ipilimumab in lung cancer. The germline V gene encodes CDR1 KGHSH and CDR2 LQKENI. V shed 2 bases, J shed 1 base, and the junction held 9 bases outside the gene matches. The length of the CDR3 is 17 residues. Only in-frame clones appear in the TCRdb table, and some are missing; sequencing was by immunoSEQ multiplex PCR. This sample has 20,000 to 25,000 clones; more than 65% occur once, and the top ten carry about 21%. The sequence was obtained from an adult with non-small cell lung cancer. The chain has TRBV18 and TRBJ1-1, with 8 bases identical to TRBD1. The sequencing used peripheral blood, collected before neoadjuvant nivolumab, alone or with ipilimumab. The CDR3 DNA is TGTGCCAGCTCACCAGCCGGCACAGGGGGGGAGAACACTGAAGCTTTCTTT. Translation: CASSPAGTGGENTEAFF.